The rows below give T cell receptor beta chains drawn from one sample of a study of blood T cell repertoires in COVID-19. The protocol was immunoSEQ multiplex PCR, while the TCRdb copy is restricted to in-frame clones and leaves out a portion. The data show tens of thousands of clones, roughly 80% seen once. Sequencing used peripheral blood. These receptors all stem from a human donor in a cohort sampled during active COVID-19. Both conserved end residues are part of each CDR3. D genes are given only for firm matches. Where a row states a size, it is once, few, many or the class of an expanded clone; other rows omit it.

>TRBJ1-5|TRBV5-5|.|TRBD1
CASSLGLVRGLDQPQHF
TGTGCCAGCAGCTTGGGGTTGGTCAGGGGGCTTGATCAGCCCCAGCATTTT
>TRBJ2-3|TRBV19|once|TRBD1
CASSMGQDLYQGPDTQYF
TGTGCCAGTAGTATGGGACAGGACCTTTATCAAGGACCAGATACGCAGTATTTT
>TRBJ2-5|TRBV5-1|.|TRBD2
CASSTGTTGETQYF
TGCGCCAGCAGTACTGGGACTACGGGGGAGACCCAGTACTTC
>TRBJ2-7|TRBV30|once|TRBD1
CAWSVGQRVYEQYF
TGTGCCTGGAGTGTGGGACAGCGTGTCTACGAGCAGTACTTC
>TRBJ2-2|TRBV2|once|.
CASRKGERELFF
TGTGCCAGCAGGAAGGGAGAGCGGGAGCTGTTTTTT
>TRBJ2-3|TRBV6-5|once|.
CASSLTGADTQYF
TGTGCCAGCAGTTTGACGGGGGCAGATACGCAGTATTTT
>TRBJ2-2|TRBV19|.|TRBD1
CASTPRGRGNTGELFF
TGTGCCAGTACCCCCAGGGGGCGGGGGAACACCGGGGAGCTGTTTTTT
>TRBJ1-1|TRBV6-6|.|.
CASSYGLSTEAFF
TGTGCCAGCAGTTACGGTCTAAGTACTGAAGCTTTCTTT
>TRBJ2-2|TRBV25-1|.|.
CASSLGRGRSGSGELFF
TGTGCCAGCAGTCTAGGCCGGGGGAGGTCCGGGAGCGGGGAGCTGTTTTTT
>TRBJ1-3|TRBV12-3/TRBV12-4|once|.
CASIKRNTIYF
TGTGCCAGCATAAAGCGAAACACCATATATTTT
>TRBJ2-3|TRBV28|.|.
CASSSLVVDTQYF
TGTGCCAGCAGTTCCCTAGTGGTAGATACGCAGTATTTT
>TRBJ1-2|TRBV6-2/TRBV6-3|.|.
CASSYSYRDSHNYGYTF
TGTGCCAGCAGTTACTCGTACAGAGACAGCCATAACTATGGCTACACCTTC
>TRBJ1-6|TRBV18|.|TRBD1
CASSPSGRGVPLHF
TGTGCCAGCTCACCATCTGGCAGGGGGGTCCCCCTCCACTTT
>TRBJ2-3|TRBV24-1|once|TRBD1
CATSRGQSLSGTDTQYF
TGTGCCACCAGCAGGGGACAGTCACTTTCGGGCACAGATACGCAGTATTTT
>TRBJ1-6|TRBV6-5|.|.
CATRQSGRNSPLHF
TGTGCCACTAGACAGTCCGGGCGGAATTCACCCCTCCACTTT
>TRBJ1-1|TRBV6-5|few|.
CASSRTVMNTEAFF
TGTGCCAGCAGTCGGACAGTCATGAACACTGAAGCTTTCTTT
>TRBJ1-1|TRBV4-1|.|.
CASSQPVNTEAFF
TGCGCCAGCAGCCAACCAGTGAACACTGAAGCTTTCTTT
>TRBJ2-3|TRBV9|.|.
CASSGAGDTQYF
TGTGCCAGCAGCGGAGCCGGAGATACGCAGTATTTT
>TRBJ2-1|TRBV5-1|.|TRBD2
CASTPYGTRDEQFF
TGCGCCAGCACCCCCTACGGGACTAGGGATGAGCAGTTCTTC
>TRBJ2-3|TRBV3-1/TRBV3-2|.|TRBD2
CASSPLAGGRTDTQYF
TGTGCCAGCAGCCCCCTAGCGGGGGGTCGGACAGATACGCAGTATTTT
>TRBJ1-5|TRBV5-4|.|.
CASSVGGGRGNQPQHF
TGTGCCAGCAGCGTCGGGGGCGGGAGGGGCAATCAGCCCCAGCATTTT
>TRBJ2-7|TRBV10-3|.|.
CAIREPDRSEQYF
TGTGCCATCAGGGAGCCAGACAGGAGCGAGCAGTACTTC
>TRBJ2-1|TRBV5-1|.|TRBD1
CASSLNGQGSYNEQFF
TGCGCCAGCAGCTTAAATGGACAGGGCTCCTACAATGAGCAGTTCTTC
>TRBJ1-1|TRBV19|.|.
CASKQNTEAFF
TGTGCCAGCAAACAGAACACTGAAGCTTTCTTT
>TRBJ1-4|TRBV27|.|TRBD1
CASSLQGALYEKLFF
TGTGCCAGCAGTCTTCAGGGGGCTCTGTATGAAAAACTGTTTTTT
>TRBJ1-1|TRBV3-1/TRBV3-2|.|.
CASSQASGAEAFF
TGTGCCAGCAGCCAAGCTTCAGGGGCTGAAGCTTTCTTT
>TRBJ1-3|TRBV2|.|.
CASSETGIPGNTIYF
TGTGCCAGCAGCGAAACAGGGATACCTGGAAACACCATATATTTT
>TRBJ1-2|TRBV6-5|.|TRBD1
CASSYSTRQGDYGYTF
TGTGCCAGCAGTTACTCGACCCGGCAGGGGGACTATGGCTACACCTTC
>TRBJ1-4|TRBV28|.|TRBD1
CASIPGGTTNEKLFF
TGTGCCAGCATCCCAGGGGGCACGACTAATGAAAAACTGTTTTTT
>TRBJ2-2|TRBV7-9|.|.
CASSFPVGELFF
TGTGCCAGCAGCTTTCCGGTCGGGGAGCTGTTTTTT
>TRBJ1-2|TRBV7-9|.|.
CASSLDGQGNYGYTF
TGTGCCAGCAGCTTAGATGGTCAGGGCAACTATGGCTACACCTTC
>TRBJ1-5|TRBV6-5|once|.
CASTVGAGQPQHF
TGTGCCAGCACGGTGGGGGCCGGTCAGCCCCAGCATTTT
>TRBJ2-7|TRBV7-2|.|TRBD2
CASSLSGAEYEQYF
TGTGCCAGCAGCCTTAGCGGGGCAGAATACGAGCAGTACTTC
>TRBJ1-5|TRBV6-6|.|.
CASSYGRDHQPQHF
TGTGCCAGCAGTTACGGCAGGGATCATCAGCCCCAGCATTTT
>TRBJ1-1|TRBV18|.|TRBD1
CASSQGQGGTEAFF
TGTGCCAGCTCACAAGGACAGGGTGGGACTGAAGCTTTCTTT